This passage covers 28 T cell receptor delta chains from one sample sequenced in a study of gamma-delta chains in newborns, infants, children. TCRdb repeated clone calling on the reads with CATT. The sample comprises some 4,200 delta-chain clones, around 2.2% of which are singletons, and 14% rests with the top ten. Specimen: blood. These receptors all come from a child who was a newborn, infant or young child, either healthy, febrile or measles-vaccinated (not recorded which).

In its sample, this clone was seen a few times. The protein held in TCRdb is that of a much larger clone and does not match this DNA's translation at residue 14, likely because of a read error; the protein shown is translated from the DNA. V is TRDV2 and J is TRDJ3; 12 bases match TRDD3. V lost 0 bases to trimming and J lost 8 bases; unmatched junction nucleotides: 13. The germline CDR1 and CDR2 sequences are GEAIGNYY and EKD. The CDR3 loop spans 20 amino acids. The CDR3 coding sequence is TGTGCCTGTGACACCGGTACTGGGGGATACACGGCTTGGAACACCCGACAGATGTTTTTC. Its translation is CACDTGTGGYTAWNTRQMFF.

Of note for this clone: The protein TCRdb lists belongs to a much larger clone and differs from this DNA's translation at residue 2, which points to a read error; the protein shown is made from the DNA. The V and J genes are TRDV3 and TRDJ1; D uncertain. The CDR3 is 13 residues long. CDR1 and CDR2 from the germline V gene are TVYSNPD and GDNSRS (reference sequence). CDR3 DNA: TGTTCCTTTAGATTACGGGGCCCCGATAAACTCATCTTT. This gives the protein CSFRLRGPDKLIF.

In the case of this clone: With a far larger clone one base away, a read error is the likely cause. The sample carries other DNA sequences with the same CDR3. CDR3 bases: TGTGCAGCAAGCGTTCTGGGGGCCTACACCGATAAGCTCATCTTT. Protein: CAASVLGAYTDKLIF. The chain has TRAV29/DV5 and TRDJ1; TRDD3 aligns across 7 bases. CDR3 size: 15 residues. CDR1 and CDR2 from the germline V gene are NSMFDY and ISSIKDK.

Regarding this clone: A read error is likely here: a far larger clone is one base away. The sample holds other DNA sequences that translate to the same CDR3. This chain uses TRDV1 with TRDJ2; 7 positions agree with TRDD3. Per the germline V gene, CDR1 is TSWWSYY and CDR2 is QGS. The CDR3 spans 18 residues. The CDR3 nucleotides are TGTGCTCTTGGGGAAGAGGGGGGATCCCGACCACTGACAGCGCAACTCTTCTTT. Its translation: CALGEEGGSRPLTAQLFF.

This clone appeared a few times. This likely stems from a read error, as it lies one base from a far larger clone. Other DNA variants within this sample encode the same CDR3. The chain uses TRDV2 and TRDJ3; 13 bases agree with TRDD3. The junction had 6 bases not matched to a gene; V was cut back by 2 bases and J by 0 bases. CDR3 length equals 20 residues. Germline V gene sequence: CDR1 GEAIGNYY, CDR2 EKD. CDR3 sequence: CACDRLGDTRSSWDTRQMFF. The DNA of the CDR3 is TGTGCCTGTGACAGACTGGGGGATACGCGAAGCTCCTGGGACACCCGACAGATGTTTTTC.

Notes on this clone: One base separates it from a far larger clone, so it is likely a read error. The sample contains more than one DNA sequence encoding this CDR3. This chain links TRDV2 with TRDJ3, with TRDD3 matching 13 bases. Germline V gives CDR1 GEAIGNYY, CDR2 EKD. The CDR3 is made up of 19 amino acids. The CDR3 sequence: CACDILGDTSSWDTRQMFF. DNA of the CDR3: TGTGCCTGTGACATACTGGGGGATACGAGCTCCTGGGACACCCGACAGATGTTCTTC.

This clone appeared a few times. The protein given by TCRdb reflects a much larger clone and differs at residue 11 from this DNA's translation, likely from a read error; the protein shown is the DNA's translation. V usage is TRDV2 and J usage is TRDJ2; 11 bases fit TRDD3. Germline V gene lookup returns CDR1 GEAIGNYY and CDR2 EKD. J gave up 0 bases and V 0 bases, and 8 bases lay outside the gene matches. This CDR3 comprises 19 residues. The CDR3 nucleotides are TGTGCCTGTGACACCGTGGGTGGGGGATACGCCGCTTTGACAGCACAACTCTTCTTT. This codes for CACDTVGGGYAALTAQLFF.

This clone has only a few counts. TCRdb has a much larger clone's protein, which differs at residue 12 from the translation of this DNA, likely because of a read error; what is shown is the protein translated from the DNA. In nucleotides, the CDR3 is TGTGCCTGTGACACGTTGGGTCCGCTTTTGACAACACAACTCTTCTTT. Its protein is CACDTLGPLLTTQLFF. This chain joins TRDV2 and TRDJ2; D is uncertain. The CDR3 runs 16 residues. CDR1 GEAIGNYY and CDR2 EKD come from the germline V gene.

This clone was counted a few times. TCRdb's protein for this DNA is that of a much larger clone and differs from the translation at residue 15, likely a read error; the protein shown is the DNA translation. The chain carries TRDV2 and TRDJ3, with D possibly being TRDD3 (5 bases). The CDR3 length is 18 residues. The germline V gene has CDR1 GEAIGNYY and CDR2 EKD. This CDR3 is CACDTAGWTSWDTRRMFF. The CDR3, as DNA: TGTGCCTGTGACACCGCCGGGTGGACCTCCTGGGACACCCGACGGATGTTTTTC.

This clone appeared a few times. It is likely a read error: a sequence one base away is far more abundant. Other DNA sequences in the same sample also yield this CDR3. This rearrangement joins TRDV2 to TRDJ3, with 9 bases aligning to TRDD3. Germline values: CDR1 GEAIGNYY, CDR2 EKD. With 1 base clipped from V and 0 bases from J, the junction kept 3 bases outside the gene matches. The CDR3 is made up of 18 amino acids. The CDR3 here is CACDTVLGDSWDTRQMFF. CDR3 nucleotides: TGTGCCTGTGACACTGTACTGGGGGACTCCTGGGACACCCGACAGATGTTTTTC.

About this clone: A far larger clone is a single base away, which makes a read error likely. This CDR3 is also generated by other DNA sequences in the sample. This chain joins TRDV1 and TRDJ3; tentative D call: TRDD3 (6 bases). Per the germline V gene, CDR1 is TSWWSYY and CDR2 is QGS. This CDR3 has 22 amino acids. The DNA for the CDR3 is TGTGCTCTTGGGGAACTTCCGCCCCAGGTGAGATCTCCGAACTGGGATACCCGACAGATGTTTTTC. Protein sequence: CALGELPPQVRSPNWDTRQMFF.

Details on this clone: With a far larger clone one base away, a read error is the likely cause. This sample also contains other DNA sequences that code for the same CDR3. The rearrangement links TRDV2 to TRDJ2; 7 nucleotides align to TRDD3. The CDR3 is made up of 16 amino acids. The junction had 7 bases not matched to a gene; V was cut back by 1 base and J by 3 bases. Germline CDR1 and CDR2: GEAIGNYY and EKD. DNA for the CDR3: TGTGCCTGTGACACTAGGCCTGGGGGCCTGACAGCACAACTCTTCTTT. Protein sequence: CACDTRPGGLTAQLFF.

This chain links TRDV2 with TRDJ3, with 11 bases identical to TRDD3. CDR3 length: 19 residues. Losses at the gene ends were 0 bases for V and 4 bases for J; bases not matched to a gene: 7. In germline, CDR1 is GEAIGNYY, CDR2 EKD. CDR3 sequence reads: CACDTLLGDIFWDTRQMFF. CDR3 DNA: TGTGCCTGTGACACCTTACTGGGGGATATTTTTTGGGACACCCGACAGATGTTTTTC.

The chain links TRDV2 to TRDJ3, with 13 bases that match TRDD3. V shed 0 bases and J 0 bases; nucleotides not matched to a gene: 10. The CDR3 runs to 22 residues. Germline V CDR1 and CDR2: GEAIGNYY, EKD. DNA for the CDR3: TGTGCCTGTGACACCGGGTACTGGGGGATACGCCCTGACTCCTGGGACACCCGACAGATGTTTTTC. It codes for CACDTGYWGIRPDSWDTRQMFF.

On this clone itself: A far more abundant clone sits one base away, making this likely a read error. The same CDR3 also results from other DNA sequences found in this sample. The chain combines TRDV1 with TRDJ1, with TRDD3 identical over 9 bases. The CDR3 loop spans 21 amino acids. Germline values: CDR1 TSWWSYY, CDR2 QGS. Trimming cost V 5 bases and J 0 bases; bases outside gene matches: 22. The CDR3 coding sequence is TGTGCTCTTGGGCCGAGAGGCCCTAAACAGGGGATACGCCCGGACACCGATAAACTCATCTTT. Protein product: CALGPRGPKQGIRPDTDKLIF.

This clone has just a few counts. TCRdb has a much larger clone's protein, which differs at residue 8 from the translation of this DNA, likely because of a read error; what is shown is the protein translated from the DNA. V and J are TRDV1 and TRDJ3; 7 bases are shared with TRDD3. Germline values: CDR1 TSWWSYY, CDR2 QGS. V lost 0 bases to trimming and J lost 2 bases; unmatched junction nucleotides: 10. The CDR3 consists of 20 residues. The CDR3 region has the DNA TGTGCTCTTGGGGAACTAAACACCTGGGGGCCTACCTGGGACACCCGACAGATGTTTTTC. Residues: CALGELNTWGPTWDTRQMFF.

This clone turned up a few times. V and J are TRDV2 and TRDJ2, with 10 positions matching TRDD3. This CDR3 is 15 amino acids long. Germline CDR1 GEAIGNYY, CDR2 EKD. Trimming cost V 3 bases and J 5 bases; bases outside gene matches: 5. The CDR3 sequence: CACDSVLGDTAQLFF. The CDR3 DNA sequence: TGTGCCTGTGACTCAGTACTGGGGGATACAGCACAACTCTTCTTT.

As concerns this clone: The protein in TCRdb stems from a much larger clone and differs at residue 12 from this DNA's translation, likely a read error; here the protein is translated from the DNA. J is TRDJ1 and V is TRDV1, with D unresolved. The CDR3 runs to 17 residues. Trimming removed 0 bases from V and 2 bases from J, with 16 bases in between. Germline loops: CDR1 TSWWSYY, CDR2 QGS. The CDR3 DNA sequence: TGTGCTCTTGGGGAACTAGGAAAAGTTACTGAGACCGATAAACTCATCTTT. Amino acid sequence: CALGELGKVTETDKLIF.

Turning to this clone: A read error is likely here: a far larger clone is one base away. Different DNA sequences within this sample yield the same CDR3. The chain has TRDV1 and TRDJ1; 9 bases are a match to TRDD3. The CDR3 length is 18 residues. Germline V lookup: CDR1 TSWWSYY, CDR2 QGS. CDR3 region: CALGGGRGYARYTDKLIF. Here the CDR3 DNA reads TGCGCTCTTGGAGGGGGACGGGGATACGCGAGGTACACCGATAAACTCATCTTT.

Remarks on this clone: TCRdb attributes to this sequence the protein of a much larger clone, which differs from the DNA translation at residue 13; a read error is likely, and the protein displayed is translated from the DNA. The chain employs TRDV2 and TRDJ3; possibly TRDD3 for D (5 bases). Germline V gene lookup returns CDR1 GEAIGNYY and CDR2 EKD. The CDR3 totals 18 residues. CDR3 sequence (DNA): TGTGCCTGTGACACCGCCGGGTGGACCTCCTGGGACTCCCGACAGATGTTTTTC. Amino acid sequence: CACDTAGWTSWDSRQMFF.

This clone occurred a few times. The chain carries TRDV2 and TRDJ3, with 9 positions matching TRDD3. Germline V gives CDR1 GEAIGNYY, CDR2 EKD. Losses at the gene ends were 2 bases for V and 1 base for J; bases not matched to a gene: 2. The CDR3 runs 17 residues. CDR3 in DNA: TGTGCCTGTGACAGTACTGGGGGATCCTGGGACACCCGACAGATGTTTTTC. Translation: CACDSTGGSWDTRQMFF.

This clone was found a few times. The TCRdb protein, from a much larger clone, departs from this DNA's translation at residue 12, likely by read error; the protein shown derives from the DNA. J is TRDJ2 and V is TRDV1; D ambiguous. Per germline, CDR1 TSWWSYY and CDR2 QGS. This CDR3 comprises 15 residues. The CDR3 DNA is TGTGCTCTTGGGACCGGATGGGAGTTTCCAGCACGACTCTTCTTT. As protein: CALGTGWEFPARLFF.

By share, this clone counts as large (0.1 to 1%). Other nucleotide sequences in the sample specify the same CDR3. The chain is built from TRDV2 and TRDJ1; 11 bases fit TRDD3. Losses at the gene ends were 4 bases for V and 0 bases for J; bases not matched to a gene: 9. CDR3 length: 17 residues. The germline gives CDR1 GEAIGNYY, CDR2 EKD. CDR3 sequence (DNA): TGTGCCTGTGATCCAGTACTGGGGGATAAGTACACCGATAAACTCATCTTT. Its translation: CACDPVLGDKYTDKLIF.

This clone has just a few counts. The translation of this DNA and the TCRdb protein of a much larger clone differ at residue 17, probably owing to a read error; the protein shown here is translated from the DNA. V gene TRDV1 combines with J gene TRDJ1; 9 positions agree with TRDD3. In germline, CDR1 is TSWWSYY, CDR2 QGS. The CDR3 is 18 residues long. The CDR3 region has the DNA TGTGCTCTTGGAGGGGGACGGGGATACGCGAGGTACACCGATAAACTCACCTTT. This encodes CALGGGRGYARYTDKLTF.

For this clone: TCRdb pairs this DNA with a much larger clone's protein that differs at residue 6, likely a read error; the protein shown was translated from the DNA. This chain uses TRAV29/DV5 with TRDJ1; 9 bases line up with TRDD3. Germline CDR1 NSMFDY, CDR2 ISSIKDK. V was clipped by 3 bases and J by 0 bases; unmatched bases: 6. The CDR3 sequence is 15 residues long. The CDR3 region is CAATFAGGYTDKLIF. The CDR3 bases are TGTGCAGCAACCTTTGCTGGGGGATACACCGATAAACTCATCTTT.

In this sample, this clone is medium-sized. A read error is the likely source, as a far larger clone sits one nucleotide away. The V call is TRDV2, the J call TRDJ2; 7 nucleotides line up with TRDD3. Unmatched junction bases numbered 5, after V lost 2 bases and J lost 0 bases. Germline V lookup: CDR1 GEAIGNYY, CDR2 EKD. The CDR3 totals 16 residues. The DNA for the CDR3 is TGTGCCTGTGACATCCTGGGGGCTACTTTGACAGCACAACTCTTCTTT. This translates into CACDILGATLTAQLFF.

Details on this clone: Other DNA sequences of this sample code for an identical CDR3. The chain couples TRDV1 to TRDJ1; TRDD3 aligns across 11 bases. The CDR3 sequence is 21 residues long. Unmatched junction bases numbered 15, after V lost 0 bases and J lost 0 bases. Germline V gene lookup returns CDR1 TSWWSYY and CDR2 QGS. The CDR3 loop reads CALGELTELGDKPEDTDKLIF. DNA for the CDR3: TGTGCTCTTGGGGAACTCACGGAACTGGGGGATAAACCCGAGGACACCGATAAACTCATCTTT.

This clone was observed a handful of times. A far larger clone lies a single base away; this is likely a read error. This same CDR3 is encoded by further DNA sequences in the sample. The chain has TRDV1 and TRDJ1; D is possibly TRDD2 or TRDD3 (6 bases each). The germline V gene has CDR1 TSWWSYY and CDR2 QGS. The CDR3 has 19 residues. The germline V and J ends were trimmed by 1 base and 0 bases, with 21 bases remaining between them. The CDR3 loop reads CALGEPRTSLLGYTDKLIF. CDR3 bases: TGTGCTCTTGGGGAACCCCGAACTTCCTTGCTGGGGTACACCGATAAACTCATCTTT.